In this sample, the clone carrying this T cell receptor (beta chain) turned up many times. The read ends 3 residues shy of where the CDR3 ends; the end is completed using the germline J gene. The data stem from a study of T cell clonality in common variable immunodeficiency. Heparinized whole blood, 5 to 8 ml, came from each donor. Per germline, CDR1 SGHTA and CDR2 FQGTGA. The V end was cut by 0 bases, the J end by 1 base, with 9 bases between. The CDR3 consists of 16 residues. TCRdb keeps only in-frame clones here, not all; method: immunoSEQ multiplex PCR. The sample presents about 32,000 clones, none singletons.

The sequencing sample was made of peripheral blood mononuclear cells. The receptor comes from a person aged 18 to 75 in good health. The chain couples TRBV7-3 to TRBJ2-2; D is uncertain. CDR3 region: CASSLTTPRNTGELFF. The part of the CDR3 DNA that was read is TGTGCCAGCAGCTTAACGACTCCACGGAACACCGGGGAG. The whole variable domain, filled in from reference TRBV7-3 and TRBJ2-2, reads GAGVSQTPSNKVTEKGKYVELRCDPISGHTALYWYRQSLGQGPEFLIYFQGTGAADDSGLPNDRFFAVRPEGSVSTLKIQRTERGDSAVYLCASSLTTPRNTGELFFGEGSRLTVL.